This is a list of T cell receptor beta chains from one sample in a study of naive and memory T cell subsets. TCRdb used MiXCR to reprocess the UMI-ligation and nested PCR reads, holding one entry per CDR3 protein. This table holds roughly 140,000 distinct CDR3 sequences, about 20% found once. The specimen sequenced was naive CD8+ T cells from blood. The source of these receptors is a human donor in good health. Both conserved end residues are part of each CDR3. D genes are given only for firm matches. Size is omitted from some rows. Given values are once, few, many or a class for expanded clones.

TRBV6-5	NA	TRBJ2-1	many	CASSYVVAAGGESSTTYNEQFF	TGTGCCAGCAGTTATGTCGTGGCGGCCGGTGGGGAGTCCTCTACTACATACAATGAGCAGTTCTTC
TRBV29-1	NA	TRBJ2-1	few	CSVEGKRSWLFF	TGCAGCGTTGAAGGAAAGCGGTCCTGGCTGTTCTTC
TRBV5-6	TRBD2	TRBJ2-7	NA	CASSSASGRRNEQYF	TGTGCCAGCAGCTCCGCTAGCGGGAGAAGGAACGAGCAGTACTTC
TRBV20-1	NA	TRBJ2-1	NA	CSASLDSLNEQFF	TGCAGTGCTAGCCTGGACTCATTGAATGAGCAGTTCTTC
TRBV6-2/TRBV6-3	NA	TRBJ1-1	NA	CASSYYGPMNTEAFF	TGTGCCAGCAGTTATTACGGACCCATGAACACTGAAGCTTTCTTT
TRBV25-1	NA	TRBJ2-1	NA	CASSRAQWANEQFF	TGTGCCAGCAGCAGGGCACAATGGGCCAATGAGCAGTTCTTC
TRBV12-3/TRBV12-4	TRBD1	TRBJ1-5	NA	CASSLGQGLHQPQHF	TGTGCCAGCAGTTTAGGACAGGGCCTCCATCAGCCCCAGCATTTT
TRBV30	TRBD2	TRBJ2-3	NA	CAWSYGPGGGTDTQYF	TGTGCCTGGAGCTACGGACCCGGGGGGGGCACAGATACGCAGTATTTT
TRBV5-1	NA	TRBJ2-1	NA	CASSLGWGHEQFF	TGCGCCAGCAGCTTGGGGTGGGGCCATGAGCAGTTCTTC
TRBV11-2	TRBD1	TRBJ2-5	NA	CASSSKWGQEETQYF	TGTGCCAGCAGCTCCAAATGGGGACAGGAAGAGACCCAGTACTTC
TRBV29-1	NA	TRBJ2-7	NA	CSVPVTGGEQYF	TGCAGCGTCCCAGTGACAGGCGGCGAGCAGTACTTC
TRBV6-4	TRBD1	TRBJ2-1	few	CASSRYRGENEQFF	TGTGCCAGCAGTCGTTACAGGGGGGAGAATGAGCAGTTCTTC
TRBV20-1	NA	TRBJ2-7	few	CSARDRWAYEQYF	TGCAGTGCTAGAGATCGGTGGGCGTACGAGCAGTACTTC
TRBV10-3	NA	TRBJ2-7	many	CAIRGEPSYEQYF	TGTGCCATCAGGGGGGAACCCTCCTACGAGCAGTACTTC
TRBV28	TRBD1	TRBJ2-7	NA	CASRPGQGSYEQYF	TGTGCCAGCAGGCCGGGACAGGGTTCCTACGAGCAGTACTTC
TRBV25-1	NA	TRBJ2-2	once	CASSALSDTGELFF	TGTGCCAGCAGTGCCCTTTCGGACACCGGGGAGCTGTTTTTT
TRBV12-3/TRBV12-4	NA	TRBJ1-1	NA	CASSLVSWGNTEAFF	TGTGCCAGCAGTTTAGTGTCGTGGGGGAACACTGAAGCTTTCTTT
TRBV19	TRBD1	TRBJ2-5	NA	CASTPRTGSWETQYF	TGTGCCAGTACCCCTCGGACAGGGTCGTGGGAGACCCAGTACTTC
TRBV6-5	NA	TRBJ1-1	many	CASSYRQKDEAFF	TGTGCCAGCAGTTATAGGCAGAAAGATGAAGCTTTCTTT
TRBV10-3	NA	TRBJ2-1	NA	CAISEEMGYYNEQFF	TGTGCCATCAGTGAAGAAATGGGATACTACAATGAGCAGTTCTTC
TRBV5-1	TRBD1	TRBJ2-2	NA	CASSLWLQGTPNSGELFF	TGCGCCAGCAGCTTGTGGTTACAGGGGACCCCGAACTCCGGGGAGCTGTTTTTT
TRBV6-5	NA	TRBJ1-5	few	CASSYSAGYSQPQHF	TGTGCCAGCAGTTACTCCGCAGGGTACAGTCAGCCCCAGCATTTT
TRBV12-3/TRBV12-4	TRBD2	TRBJ2-4	few	CASSSGGGRAKNIQYF	TGTGCCAGCAGTTCTGGCGGGGGGCGGGCCAAAAACATTCAGTACTTC
TRBV27	NA	TRBJ2-1	NA	CASTILGEAYNEQFF	TGTGCCAGCACCATCTTGGGAGAGGCCTACAATGAGCAGTTCTTC
TRBV4-3	NA	TRBJ2-1	few	CASSQEHVYNEQFF	TGCGCCAGCAGCCAAGAACACGTTTACAATGAGCAGTTCTTC
TRBV7-6	NA	TRBJ2-2	NA	CASSPGWGNTGELFF	TGTGCCAGCAGCCCAGGGTGGGGGAACACCGGGGAGCTGTTTTTT
TRBV5-6	NA	TRBJ1-5	few	CASSLSGTVQLPQHF	TGTGCCAGCAGCCTATCCGGGACTGTCCAATTGCCCCAGCATTTT
TRBV7-9	NA	TRBJ2-7	once	CASSLDGLAYEQYF	TGTGCCAGCAGCTTAGACGGGCTCGCCTACGAGCAGTACTTC
TRBV11-2	TRBD2	TRBJ2-5	NA	CASSLILAGSETQYF	TGTGCCAGCAGCTTAATCCTAGCGGGAAGTGAGACCCAGTACTTC
TRBV27	NA	TRBJ1-1	few	CASSLSGAENTEAFF	TGTGCCAGCAGTTTATCCGGGGCGGAGAACACTGAAGCTTTCTTT
TRBV19	NA	TRBJ2-1	NA	CASSTKDYYNEQFF	TGTGCCAGTAGTACCAAGGACTATTACAATGAGCAGTTCTTC
TRBV28	NA	TRBJ1-5	NA	CASEVGGILPQHF	TGTGCCAGCGAAGTGGGCGGCATTTTGCCCCAGCATTTT
TRBV6-5	NA	TRBJ2-7	few	CASSYGTSSYEQYF	TGTGCCAGCAGTTACGGGACCAGCTCCTACGAGCAGTACTTC
TRBV29-1	NA	TRBJ2-3	few	CSVGGSTDTQYF	TGCAGCGTGGGAGGAAGCACAGATACGCAGTATTTT
TRBV29-1	TRBD2	TRBJ2-5	many	CSVESSGGTQYF	TGCAGCGTTGAGTCTAGCGGTGGGACCCAGTACTTC
TRBV20-1	NA	TRBJ2-4	NA	CSAKTRAKNIQYF	TGCAGTGCTAAAACTCGAGCCAAAAACATTCAGTACTTC
TRBV27	NA	TRBJ2-7	NA	CASSPKSGLLTYEQYF	TGTGCCAGCAGTCCTAAATCAGGACTTTTAACCTACGAGCAGTACTTC
TRBV9	NA	TRBJ2-7	few	CASAGSGYEQYF	TGTGCCAGCGCGGGGTCCGGCTACGAGCAGTACTTC
TRBV7-2	TRBD2	TRBJ2-3	NA	CASSSPGGRTSGRIHTQYF	TGTGCCAGCAGCTCGCCGGGGGGGAGGACTAGCGGGAGAATACATACGCAGTATTTT
TRBV6-5	NA	TRBJ1-2	NA	CASSFRQGRDYGYTF	TGTGCCAGCAGCTTCCGCCAAGGAAGAGACTATGGCTACACCTTC
TRBV7-6	TRBD2	TRBJ2-1	few	CASSLTAGLADEQFF	TGTGCCAGCAGCTTAACCGCCGGACTAGCGGATGAGCAGTTCTTC
TRBV28	NA	TRBJ2-3	NA	CASSSQGTSTDTQYF	TGTGCCAGCAGTTCTCAAGGGACTTCCACAGATACGCAGTATTTT
TRBV5-1	TRBD1	TRBJ2-1	few	CASTIRDRVNEQFF	TGCGCCAGCACTATCCGGGACAGGGTGAATGAGCAGTTCTTC
TRBV15	NA	TRBJ2-3	few	CATSSSRGADTQYF	TGTGCCACCAGCAGTTCGCGGGGCGCAGATACGCAGTATTTT
TRBV27	TRBD1	TRBJ2-7	NA	CASSPGTVMYEQYF	TGTGCCAGCAGCCCCGGGACAGTTATGTACGAGCAGTACTTC
TRBV7-2	NA	TRBJ1-1	few	CALRGLNTEAFF	TGTGCCTTAAGGGGCCTGAACACTGAAGCTTTCTTT
TRBV29-1	TRBD1	TRBJ2-2	NA	CSVDPTGGGFTGELFF	TGCAGCGTCGACCCAACAGGGGGCGGATTCACCGGGGAGCTGTTTTTT
TRBV7-8	NA	TRBJ2-2	few	CASSPGQITGELFF	TGTGCCAGCAGCCCAGGACAGATCACCGGGGAGCTGTTTTTT
TRBV6-2/TRBV6-3	NA	TRBJ2-7	NA	CASSYPTGVPYEQYF	TGTGCCAGCAGTTACCCCACGGGGGTCCCCTACGAGCAGTACTTC
TRBV5-6	NA	TRBJ2-7	few	CASSLDSDTYEQYF	TGTGCCAGCAGCTTGGACAGCGACACCTACGAGCAGTACTTC
TRBV15	NA	TRBJ1-4	few	CATSEGSDEKLFF	TGTGCCACCAGCGAGGGTTCGGATGAAAAACTGTTTTTT
TRBV7-6	NA	TRBJ2-7	few	CASSLGTADYEQYF	TGTGCCAGCAGTTTGGGTACAGCGGACTACGAGCAGTACTTC